A selection of T cell receptor beta chains follows, all from one sample in a study of cytomegalovirus exposure and HLA in healthy donors. Profiled with immunoSEQ multiplex PCR; TCRdb holds only in-frame clones, not every one. The table lists roughly 100,000 clones, roughly 82% of them singletons. The sample comprised PBMCs. These receptors all come from a woman between 45 and 65 years old in good health and CMV-seropositive. The CDR3 runs from the conserved cysteine through the conserved F or W. Fields, in order: D gene, clone size, J gene, V gene, CDR3 protein, CDR3 DNA. The D gene is left open where the match is weak. Clone size is not always given. Where it is, it says once, few, many or a class for expanded clones.

TRBD1 | few | TRBJ1-3 | TRBV2 | CASSEESEGAWGNTIYF | TGTGCCAGCAGTGAAGAATCAGAGGGGGCGTGGGGAAACACCATATATTTT
TRBD1 | . | TRBJ1-2 | TRBV7-9 | CASSLSLTGGNRGYTF | TGTGCCAGCAGCTTAAGCCTAACAGGGGGCAACAGAGGCTACACCTTC
TRBD1 | . | TRBJ1-6 | TRBV28 | CASSSVTGWGSPLHF | TGTGCCAGCAGTTCAGTGACAGGGTGGGGTTCACCCCTCCACTTT
. | . | TRBJ1-5 | TRBV5-6 | CASSLLDIDQPQHF | TGTGCCAGCAGCCTCCTTGACATTGATCAGCCCCAGCATTTT
TRBD2 | . | TRBJ2-3 | TRBV5-1 | CASSPYRRGITDTQYF | TGCGCCAGCAGCCCGTACAGGCGGGGGATCACAGATACGCAGTATTTT
TRBD1 | . | TRBJ2-7 | TRBV18 | CASSPPGQAAYEQYF | TGTGCCAGCTCACCACCGGGACAGGCCGCCTACGAGCAGTACTTC
. | few | TRBJ1-3 | TRBV2 | CASLLQVGNTIYF | TGTGCCAGCCTCCTACAGGTTGGAAACACCATATATTTT
TRBD2 | once | TRBJ2-5 | TRBV13 | CASSAASGPGETQYF | TGTGCCAGCAGCGCGGCTAGCGGGCCAGGGGAGACCCAGTACTTC
. | once | TRBJ2-3 | TRBV7-9 | CASSSGTHTDTQYF | TGTGCCAGCAGCTCCGGGACTCACACAGATACGCAGTATTTT
. | . | TRBJ2-5 | TRBV28 | CASSYSGYVAQYF | TGTGCCAGCAGTTATTCAGGATATGTGGCCCAGTACTTC
TRBD1 | . | TRBJ1-1 | TRBV19 | CASSITGGAAEAFF | TGTGCCAGTAGTATCACAGGGGGCGCGGCTGAAGCTTTCTTT
. | . | TRBJ2-3 | TRBV9 | CASVTDNTDTQYF | TGTGCCAGCGTGACGGACAACACAGATACGCAGTATTTT
TRBD2 | . | TRBJ2-1 | TRBV7-9 | CASSLFRLRTSGHNEQFF | TGTGCCAGCAGCTTATTTAGGTTGAGGACTAGCGGACACAATGAGCAGTTCTTC
TRBD1 | . | TRBJ1-5 | TRBV7-2 | CASSAQGYGQPQHF | TGTGCCAGCAGCGCACAGGGGTACGGACAGCCCCAGCATTTT
TRBD1 | . | TRBJ2-3 | TRBV28 | CASSSRGRDFDTQYF | TGTGCCAGCAGTTCCAGGGGGCGCGATTTCGATACGCAGTATTTT
. | . | TRBJ1-2 | TRBV6-1 | CASSEGATYGYTF | TGTGCCAGCAGTGAAGGGGCCACCTATGGCTACACCTTC
TRBD1 | . | TRBJ1-1 | TRBV7-2 | CASSRQGNTEAFF | TGTGCCAGCAGTCGACAGGGGAACACTGAAGCTTTCTTT
TRBD2 | . | TRBJ2-1 | TRBV6-1 | CASSEEAGGPNEQFF | TGTGCCAGCAGTGAAGAGGCGGGGGGGCCCAATGAGCAGTTCTTC
TRBD1 | . | TRBJ2-5 | TRBV5-5 | CASSWTGTEKETQYF | TGTGCCAGCAGCTGGACCGGGACAGAAAAAGAGACCCAGTACTTC
TRBD1 | few | TRBJ2-7 | TRBV6-5 | CASSYSSRGLSHEQYF | TGTGCCAGCAGTTACTCAAGCAGGGGGCTATCCCACGAGCAGTACTTC
TRBD1 | . | TRBJ1-2 | TRBV5-5 | CASSSTGGTGGGYTF | TGTGCCAGCAGCTCGACGGGAGGGACAGGGGGCGGCTACACCTTC
TRBD2 | . | TRBJ2-1 | TRBV6-6 | CASSYLGGSYNEQFF | TGTGCCAGCAGTTATCTGGGGGGGTCCTACAATGAGCAGTTCTTC
. | . | TRBJ2-1 | TRBV27 | CASSFGGGEQFF | TGTGCCAGCAGTTTTGGGGGCGGTGAGCAGTTCTTC
. | . | TRBJ1-5 | TRBV6-1 | CASSARIPRSLGVNQPQHF | TGTGCCAGCAGTGCCAGAATCCCCCGGTCCCTCGGAGTCAATCAGCCCCAGCATTTT
. | . | TRBJ1-1 | TRBV6-1 | CASFAPGVMNTEAFF | TGTGCCAGCTTCGCCCCGGGGGTGATGAACACTGAAGCTTTCTTT
. | . | TRBJ2-5 | TRBV7-2 | CASSPRGLGTQYF | TGTGCCAGCAGCCCTCGCGGCCTAGGGACCCAGTACTTC
TRBD1 | . | TRBJ1-2 | TRBV7-9 | CASSPKDRANYGYTF | TGTGCCAGCAGCCCAAAGGACAGGGCTAACTATGGCTACACCTTC
. | once | TRBJ2-3 | TRBV7-3 | CASSLGLYTDTQYF | TGTGCCAGCAGCTTGGGCCTGTACACAGATACGCAGTATTTT
TRBD1 | . | TRBJ1-1 | TRBV2 | CASSRDRKAFF | TGTGCCAGCAGCCGGGACAGAAAAGCTTTCTTT
. | . | TRBJ1-2 | TRBV20-1 | CSASGARGGTF | TGCAGTGCGTCAGGGGCCCGGGGAGGGACCTTC
. | . | TRBJ1-4 | TRBV30 | CAWNLGGSGEKLFF | TGTGCCTGGAACCTTGGAGGGTCTGGTGAAAAACTGTTTTTT
. | . | TRBJ2-7 | TRBV28 | CASREGTASYEQYF | TGTGCCAGCAGGGAGGGGACAGCTTCCTACGAGCAGTACTTC
. | . | TRBJ2-2 | TRBV27 | CASSFVGGPATGELFF | TGTGCCAGCAGTTTCGTGGGGGGGCCGGCCACCGGGGAGCTGTTTTTT
TRBD2 | . | TRBJ2-3 | TRBV27 | CASSFSGLARPGGDTQYF | TGTGCCAGCAGTTTTTCGGGACTAGCGCGGCCCGGGGGGGATACGCAGTATTTT
. | . | TRBJ2-1 | TRBV5-1 | CASSLDRAYNEQFF | TGCGCCAGCAGCTTGGACAGGGCCTACAATGAGCAGTTCTTC
. | few | TRBJ2-5 | TRBV6-4 | CASSLTGDPQETQYF | TGTGCCAGCAGCTTAACGGGGGACCCCCAAGAGACCCAGTACTTC
TRBD1 | . | TRBJ2-7 | TRBV19 | CASSIASGTELYEQYF | TGTGCCAGTAGTATCGCCTCCGGGACAGAGCTCTACGAGCAGTACTTC
TRBD2 | . | TRBJ2-1 | TRBV5-4 | CASSTGLASEQFF | TGTGCCAGCAGCACAGGACTAGCTAGTGAGCAGTTCTTC
. | few | TRBJ1-6 | TRBV9 | CASSVTDSYNSPLHF | TGTGCCAGCAGCGTGACTGACTCCTATAATTCACCCCTCCACTTT
TRBD1 | few | TRBJ2-5 | TRBV30 | CAWSVVGDSFGETQYF | TGTGCCTGGAGTGTAGTAGGGGACAGTTTTGGGGAGACCCAGTACTTC
TRBD1 | few | TRBJ2-3 | TRBV7-9 | CASSPLGQGLSTDTQYF | TGTGCCAGCAGCCCTCTAGGACAGGGCCTAAGCACAGATACGCAGTATTTT
. | few | TRBJ1-1 | TRBV5-6 | CASSWEGMNTEAFF | TGTGCCAGCAGCTGGGAGGGAATGAACACTGAAGCTTTCTTT
. | . | TRBJ1-2 | TRBV4-1 | CASSPLEVLHGYTF | TGCGCCAGCAGCCCCCTGGAGGTATTACACGGCTACACCTTC
. | . | TRBJ1-2 | TRBV28 | CASTLATLSGYTF | TGTGCCAGCACCCTCGCCACTCTTTCTGGCTACACCTTC
. | . | TRBJ2-5 | TRBV28 | CASSLRQGYQETQYF | TGTGCCAGCAGTTTACGCCAGGGGTACCAAGAGACCCAGTACTTC
TRBD1 | . | TRBJ2-7 | TRBV25-1 | CASSLLGTGIYEQYF | TGTGCCAGCAGTCTCCTTGGGACAGGAATCTACGAGCAGTACTTC
TRBD1 | . | TRBJ1-2 | TRBV6-1 | CASSRDRSGYGYTF | TGTGCCAGCAGTCGGGACAGATCAGGCTATGGCTACACCTTC
. | . | TRBJ2-1 | TRBV5-4 | CASSLTGINNEQFF | TGTGCCAGCAGCTTAACGGGGATTAACAATGAGCAGTTCTTC
TRBD1 | . | TRBJ1-1 | TRBV7-6 | CASSLGTGLYTEAFF | TGTGCCAGCAGCTTAGGGACAGGGTTATACACTGAAGCTTTCTTT
TRBD1 | few | TRBJ1-6 | TRBV6-6 | CASSYGTGDSPLHF | TGTGCCAGCAGTTATGGGACAGGAGATTCACCCCTCCACTTT